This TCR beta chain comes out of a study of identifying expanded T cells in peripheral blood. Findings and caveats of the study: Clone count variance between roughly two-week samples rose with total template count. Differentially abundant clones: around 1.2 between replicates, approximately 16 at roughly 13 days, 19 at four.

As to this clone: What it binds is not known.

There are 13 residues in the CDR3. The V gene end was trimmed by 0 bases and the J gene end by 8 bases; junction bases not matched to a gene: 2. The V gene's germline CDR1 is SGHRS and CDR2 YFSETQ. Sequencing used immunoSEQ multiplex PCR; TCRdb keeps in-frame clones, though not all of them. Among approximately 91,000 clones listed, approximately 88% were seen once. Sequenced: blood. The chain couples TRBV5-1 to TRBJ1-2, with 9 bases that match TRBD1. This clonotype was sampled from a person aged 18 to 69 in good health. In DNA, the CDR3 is TGCGCCAGCAGCTTGGGGACAGGGGACGGCTACACCTTC. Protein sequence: CASSLGTGDGYTF.